This TCR beta chain was found in a study of T cell responses to AZD1222 COVID-19 vaccine (dated by TCRdb to the early 2020s). In the study overall: AZD1222 recipients with second doses at about 4 weeks or about 12 weeks were pooled, because spike-specific TCR depth and breadth did not differ between schedules. A total of approximately 240 trial participants underwent TCR sequencing, of whom 200 to 220 received two doses of AZD1222 and 26 received two doses of the MenACWY control vaccine. Trial participants were enrolled by age into 18-55, 56-69 and 70-plus year subgroups, with roughly 160, 29 and 62 TCR-sequenced participants respectively.

Study-wide conclusions, independent of this receptor: Participants were mostly white British and included more females than males, and it was suggested by the authors that clonal diversity may have been underestimated. Because no samples from the day 14 peak response were available, repertoires could be characterized only after the peak T cell response. The whole spike protein was spanned by vaccine-associated CD4 TCRs, and dominant responses were seen in regions 160-218 and 743-854. Conclusions about previously exposed vaccinees are limited, since just five or six AZD1222 recipients were seropositive for SARS-CoV-2 at baseline. In the small 56-69-year group, the increase in depth fell short of significance, most likely because of low power. Epitopes outside the regions mutated in the B.1.351 and B.1.1.7 variants were reportedly recognized by nearly half of the unique spike-specific TCRs. A significant rise in spike-specific TCR breadth and depth was observed after two AZD1222 doses relative to day 0 and relative to MenACWY recipients.

A remark on this clone: Its antigen is currently not known. The input lacks base qualities; no much larger clone sits a single base away.

From its cysteine to its phenylalanine, the CDR3 spans 15 amino acids. Of all the DNA, just the CDR3 is kept, 45 bases in frame from base 1. V is pared back by 3 bases and J by 4 bases, with 15 bases lying between the germline termini. The germline V gene supplies CDR1 KGHSH and CDR2 LQKENI. The time point label on this specimen signifies: baseline before first vaccination. The vaccinee samples were drawn from two UK trials, COV001 and COV002, one of which was a single-blind randomized controlled phase 2/3 trial testing AZD1222 (ChAdOx1 nCoV-19) in healthy adults. For TCRbeta chain sequencing, PBMC samples from trial participants were taken at day 0 and at day 28 after the second dose. The CDR3 regions of human TCRbeta chains were subjected to immunosequencing. In the authors' own workflow: TCRs in the repertoires were compared against a reference library of SARS-CoV-2-specific TCRs that had been generated with the MIRA antigen-specificity platform. Breadth was defined as the fraction of unique TCRs that were SARS-CoV-2-associated, and depth was defined as the fraction of total T cells that were SARS-CoV-2-associated. Using the MIRA data, each spike-specific TCR was assigned both to the spike region to which the TCR was reactive and to a CD4 or CD8 class. Log10-transformed breadth and depth values were compared by one-way ANOVA with Sidak's multiple comparisons tests. TCRdb took this table from immuneACCESS and kept in-frame rearrangements with V and J called. Such tables lack part of the clones; where checked against another copy, unresolved V genes explain under half of the gap, and the rest is unexplained. That table is the source of V, J and clone size, and D and trimming were worked out from the DNA. The sample yields tens of thousands of clones; roughly 88% were counted once. The top ten clonotypes cover roughly 8.7% of the sample.

The chain is assembled from TRBV18 and TRBJ1-2, with TRBD1 perhaps the D gene, on 6 matching bases. The sequencing here drew on peripheral blood, taken on day 0 of AZD1222 vaccination. The TCR was taken from an adult in good health. The DNA is TGTGCCAGCTCACCCACAGCAGACAGGAGCTATGGCTACACCTTC. Its translation is CASSPTADRSYGYTF. The CDR3 plus the reference TRBV18 and TRBJ1-2 genes for the other parts give the full variable domain: NAGVMQNPRHLVRRRGQEARLRCSPMKGHSHVYWYRQLPEEGLKFMVYLQKENIIDESGMPKERFSAEFPKEGPSILRIQQVVRGDSAAYFCASSPTADRSYGYTFGSGTRLTVV.